This T cell receptor beta chain emerged from a study of CD8 T cells in ankylosing spondylitis. Study observations and caveats: A TCR beta motif of roughly 8 highly homologous variants appeared characteristic of ankylosing spondylitis blood.

On this clonotype: Its antigen is unknown.

From the 5' RACE reads, TCRdb called clonotypes with MiXCR, one entry per CDR3 protein. Here the sample spans a few hundred thousand distinct CDR3 sequences, around 20% being singletons. The sequenced sample was blood, either unsorted or a sorted T cell fraction (not recorded which). This sequence originates from a male donor with ankylosing spondylitis.

The CDR3 reads CASRLGGNLNNEQFF. DNA for the CDR3: TGCGCCAGCAGACTGGGGGGGAACCTAAACAATGAGCAGTTCTTC. This sequence joins TRBV5-1 and TRBJ2-1, with TRBD2 matching 7 bases. CDR1 SGHRS and CDR2 YFSETQ come from the germline V gene. Losses at the gene ends were 5 bases for V and 5 bases for J; bases not matched to a gene: 10. CDR3 length: 15 residues.